This T cell receptor beta chain was found in a study of blood T cells in healthy people across ages. The overall study: Template-switching capture recovered about one barcoded beta molecule per two T cells. Overall study results and limits: The fall in TCR beta diversity per million T cells was roughly linear with age.

Alongside a J-beta primer mix, a sample-barcoded 5' primer served in a second PCR lasting 7 to 11 cycles. MiXCR, applied by TCRdb to the 5' RACE reads, yields one record per CDR3 protein. Of more than 500,000 distinct CDR3 sequences listed, roughly a quarter are singletons. Germline V gene lookup returns CDR1 SGHRS and CDR2 YFSETQ. This CDR3 is built from 13 residues. Trimming pared 5 bases from V and 2 bases from J, leaving 11 bases between. This clonotype has just a few counts. What it binds is not known. These data are also associated with another study on T cells of mothers and their children. That study reports: Unrelated pairs and related pairs have their TCR recombination output shaped similarly by thymic selection.

Input material: blood. The TCR sequence derives from a boy aged 2 to 10 in good health. The V call is TRBV5-1, the J call TRBJ2-7; TRBD1 is a possible D gene (5 bases). Here the CDR3 reads CASRERRAYEQYF. The CDR3 DNA is TGCGCCAGCAGGGAGCGCAGGGCCTACGAGCAGTACTTC.